These 16 T cell receptor beta chains were all obtained from the same sample, sequenced in a study of shared clonotypes between healthy human individuals (dated by TCRdb to the early 2020s). Library prep was done by the immunoSEQ multiplex PCR assay. Held by TCRdb, this immuneACCESS table contains in-frame sequences only and omits some clones. Under half of the omission traces to an unresolved V gene where checked; the cause of the rest is unknown. The sample table contains some 2,500,000 clones; only one count was recorded for roughly 93% of them. Of the sample, roughly 0.39% falls within the top ten clones. The sample was naive CD4+ T cells from PBMCs. In light of the paper, this sample's cell subset or site label describes: CD45RA+ positively selected. These TCRs come from a man aged 18 to 29 in good health. Some clones in this sample may be carry-over from other donors' samples.

The genes are TRBV6-1 and TRBJ2-7, with a tentative D call TRBD1 (5 bases). CDR1 is MNHNS, CDR2 SASEGT, per germline. CDR3 size: 12 residues. Trimming pared 6 bases from V and 3 bases from J, leaving 9 bases between. Written as DNA, the CDR3 is TGTGCCAGCAGGGACATCCACTACGAGCAGTACTTC. Its protein product is CASRDIHYEQYF.

Concerning this clone: Other DNA sequences in this specimen translate into the identical CDR3. V and J are TRBV7-2 and TRBJ2-7, with a possible D match to TRBD1 (5 bases). The germline V gene has CDR1 SGHTA and CDR2 FQGNSA. CDR3 length: 12 amino acids. The germline V and J ends were trimmed by 2 bases and 7 bases, with 9 bases remaining between them. CDR3 DNA: TGTGCCAGCAGCTTAACAGGAAGGGAGCAGTACTTC. Its protein product is CASSLTGREQYF.

The genes are TRBV10-1 and TRBJ1-1; 10 bases match TRBD1. The CDR3 is 15 residues long. Trimming took 6 bases from V and 4 from J; bases not matched to a gene: 8. The germline CDR1 and CDR2 sequences are WNHNN and SYGVQD (reference sequence). CDR3 sequence reads: CASRDRGAKSTEAFF. CDR3 DNA sequence: TGCGCCAGCAGGGACAGGGGGGCGAAGAGCACTGAAGCTTTCTTT.

V usage is TRBV4-3 and J usage is TRBJ1-5; D is unclear. V lost 1 base and J 3 bases, leaving 7 bases between the germline ends. Germline V CDR1 and CDR2: LGHNA, YSLEER. CDR3 length: 14 residues. CDR3 protein: CASSQVHANQPQHF. The CDR3 DNA sequence: TGCGCCAGCAGCCAAGTTCACGCCAATCAGCCCCAGCATTTT.

This CDR3 is CASSFGQFYNPDTQYF. The DNA of the CDR3 is TGTGCCAGCAGCTTTGGACAGTTTTATAACCCAGATACGCAGTATTTT. This chain links TRBV5-4 with TRBJ2-3; possibly TRBD1 for D (6 bases). The CDR3 is 16 residues long. Trimming stripped 2 bases from V and 4 bases from J, with 17 bases between. Germline lookup yields CDR1 SGHNT and CDR2 YYREEE (reference sequence).

V gene TRBV7-9 combines with J gene TRBJ2-2, with 7 bases lining up with TRBD2. Germline V gene sequence: CDR1 SEHNR, CDR2 FQNEAQ (reference sequence). The trim removed 3 bases at V and 6 bases at J, leaving 10 bases unmatched. This CDR3 contains 16 residues. For the CDR3, the DNA is TGTGCCAGCAGCTTTTGGCGGGGGATATTTGCCGGGGAGCTGTTTTTT. This sequence encodes CASSFWRGIFAGELFF.

V is TRBV5-1 and J is TRBJ2-7; 10 positions agree with TRBD1. CDR1 is SGHRS and CDR2 is YFSETQ in the germline V gene. The ends lost 0 bases at V and 5 bases at J; junction bases unmatched: 5. The CDR3 is made up of 15 amino acids. Written as DNA, the CDR3 is TGCGCCAGCAGCTTGGAAGGGACAGGGGCCCACGAGCAGTACTTC. This gives the protein CASSLEGTGAHEQYF.

V is TRBV6-6 and J is TRBJ2-2, with D unclear. The CDR3 totals 13 residues. The germline CDR1 and CDR2 sequences are MNHNY and SVGAGI (reference sequence). Trimming took off 7 bases at V and 4 bases at J, with 10 bases between the two ends. The CDR3 reads CASIPQFTGELFF. The CDR3 coding sequence is TGTGCCAGCATCCCCCAATTCACCGGGGAGCTGTTTTTT.

J is TRBJ2-7 and V is TRBV9; weak D call: TRBD2 (6 bases). The CDR3 is 15 residues long. The V end was cut by 2 bases, the J end by 4 bases, with 16 bases between. CDR1 and CDR2 (germline): SGDLS, YYNGEE. Here the CDR3 reads CASSVAPSGLYEQYF. For the CDR3, the DNA is TGTGCCAGCAGCGTCGCCCCCAGCGGGCTGTACGAGCAGTACTTC.

J is TRBJ1-2 and V is TRBV6-1, with D tentatively TRBD1 (6 bases). Germline V gives CDR1 MNHNS, CDR2 SASEGT. The CDR3 is 14 amino acids. V lost 2 bases, J lost 3 bases, and 10 bases lay in between. The CDR3 sequence is CASSEYRVDYGYTF. CDR3 DNA sequence: TGTGCCAGCAGTGAATACAGGGTAGACTATGGCTACACCTTC.

A few counts support this clone. The identical CDR3 is also encoded by other nucleotide sequences in the sample. This chain connects TRBV5-1 to TRBJ1-1; no clear D. With 1 base removed from V and 1 base from J, the gap between germline ends came to 5 bases. CDR3 length: 13 amino acids. Germline assignment: CDR1 SGHRS and CDR2 YFSETQ. The DNA for the CDR3 is TGCGCCAGCAGCTTGAGCCCGAACACTGAAGCTTTCTTT. This translates into CASSLSPNTEAFF. Filled out from reference TRBV5-1 and TRBJ1-1, the complete variable domain reads KAGVTQTPRYLIKTRGQQVTLSCSPISGHRSVSWYQQTPGQGLQFLFEYFSETQRNKGNFPGRFSGRQFSNSRSEMNVSTLELGDSALYLCASSLSPNTEAFFGQGTRLTVV.

This chain joins TRBV7-9 and TRBJ2-7, with D possibly matching TRBD1 (5 bases). Looked up from germline, CDR1 is SEHNR and CDR2 is FQNEAQ (reference sequence). Trimming shortened V by 7 bases and J by 6 bases, and 10 bases separated the two germline ends. The CDR3 covers 11 residues. CDR3 bases: TGTGCCAGCACCCTTACAGGCGAGCAGTACTTC. It translates to CASTLTGEQYF.

The chain recombines TRBV28 with TRBJ2-1; 7 bases align to TRBD2. The CDR3 covers 12 residues. In germline, CDR1 is MDHEN, CDR2 SYDVKM. With 2 bases clipped from V and 11 bases from J, the junction kept 3 bases outside the gene matches. DNA for the CDR3: TGTGCCAGCAGTTTAACTAGCGACCAGCAGTTCTTC. This encodes CASSLTSDQQFF.

This chain joins TRBV10-3 and TRBJ2-1; D unresolved. This CDR3 is built from 12 residues. The V and J ends lost 4 bases and 6 bases respectively, with 7 bases between them. Germline V gives CDR1 ENHRY, CDR2 SYGVKD. The CDR3 here is CAISGVTNEQFF. CDR3 sequence (DNA): TGTGCCATCAGTGGGGTCACCAATGAGCAGTTCTTC.

V is TRBV9 and J is TRBJ2-1; D possibly uses TRBD1 or TRBD2 (6 bases each). From germline, CDR1 is SGDLS and CDR2 YYNGEE. V was pared by 4 bases and J by 5 bases, with 16 bases between. The CDR3 length is 15 residues. The CDR3 nucleotides are TGTGCCAGCAGCCCAGGGTCGGGGGCAGACAATGAGCAGTTCTTC. Residues: CASSPGSGADNEQFF.

In regard to this clone: The same CDR3 can be traced to other DNA sequences in this sample. CDR3: CASSLGQGGYTF. The CDR3 nucleotides read TGTGCCAGCAGCTTGGGACAGGGTGGCTACACCTTC. The rearrangement links TRBV7-2 to TRBJ1-2, with 9 bases matching TRBD1. The germline gives CDR1 SGHTA, CDR2 FQGNSA. The CDR3 is 12 residues long. Unmatched junction bases numbered 0, after V lost 3 bases and J lost 7 bases.